The present entry profiles one T cell receptor beta chain with its context. The antigen is not known. The data originate from a study of OX40 agonist ivuxolimab in advanced cancers. As for the study in general: Ivuxolimab, an agonist antibody against OX40 (CD134), was given to patients. Points from the study as a whole: Low clonal expansion, among the lowest seen, marked partial responders at 0.1-3.0 mg/kg. In CD8+ T cells, expanded clones were on average more numerous than in CD4+.

Measured with immunoSEQ multiplex PCR; TCRdb has only the in-frame clones, and not every one. The sample holds 80,000 to 100,000 clones, about 90% seen once. CDR1 is KGHSH and CDR2 is LQKENI in the germline V gene. V lost 2 bases and J 5 bases, leaving 13 bases between the germline ends. The CDR3 sequence is 15 residues long. The sequence was obtained from an adult with an advanced solid tumor such as melanoma, head and neck, liver or kidney cancer. Material: CD4+ or CD8+ T cells sorted from blood, obtained in a trial of the OX40 agonist ivuxolimab. The chain couples TRBV18 to TRBJ1-5, with D perhaps TRBD1 (5 bases). CDR3 loop: CASSPSSRADQPQHF. CDR3 nucleotides: TGTGCCAGCTCACCAAGTAGCAGGGCGGATCAGCCCCAGCATTTT.